This T cell receptor (beta chain) originates from a study of regulatory T cells in long-lasting Graves disease. Through Arm-PCR of CDR3 regions and iRepertoire HTBI primers, TCR beta libraries were built. One entry per CDR3 protein, called by TCRdb with MiXCR from the multiplex PCR reads. Here the sample spans hundreds of thousands of distinct CDR3 sequences, over 15% being singletons. The CDR3 runs to 15 residues. CDR1 is SGHTA, CDR2 FQGNSA, per germline. About this clonotype: Since a much larger clone is just one base distant, this may be a read error.

As to time point: newly diagnosed GD, antithyroid drugs for less than 3 months. There was RNA extracted from PBMCs, and the TCR library was made from it. This sample was also put to use in a study of T cells in Graves' hyperthyroidism and ophthalmopathy.

This TCR was recovered from a man aged 35 to 55 with Graves disease. The sample was peripheral blood mononuclear cells (PBMCs), taken at new diagnosis, from a patient treated with antithyroid drugs. This chain links TRBV7-2 with TRBJ2-1, with D possibly being TRBD1 (5 bases). The CDR3 protein is CASSLDTGSFNEQFF. CDR3 sequence (DNA): TGTGCCAGCAGTCTGGACACCGGCTCCTTCAATGAGCAGTTCTTC.